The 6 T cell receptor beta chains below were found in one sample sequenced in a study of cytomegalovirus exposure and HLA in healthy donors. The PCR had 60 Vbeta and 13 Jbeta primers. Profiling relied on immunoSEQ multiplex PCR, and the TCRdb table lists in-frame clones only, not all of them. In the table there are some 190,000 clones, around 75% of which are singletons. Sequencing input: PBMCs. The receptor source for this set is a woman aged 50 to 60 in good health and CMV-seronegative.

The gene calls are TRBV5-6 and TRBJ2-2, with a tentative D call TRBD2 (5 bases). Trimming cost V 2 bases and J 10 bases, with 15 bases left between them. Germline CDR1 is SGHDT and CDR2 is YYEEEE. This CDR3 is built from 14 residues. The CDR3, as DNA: TGTGCCAGCAGCTTTAGGTCTTCCCTAGCGGAGCTGTTTTTT. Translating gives CASSFRSSLAELFF. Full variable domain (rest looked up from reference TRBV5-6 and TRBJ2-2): DAGVTQSPTHLIKTRGQQVTLRCSPKSGHDTVSWYQQALGQGPQFIFQYYEEEERQRGNFPDRFSGHQFPNYSSELNVNALLLGDSALYLCASSFRSSLAELFFGEGSRLTVL.

CDR3 sequence reads: CASSPEGETEAFF. The CDR3 DNA sequence: TGTGCCAGCTCACCCGAGGGGGAAACTGAAGCTTTCTTT. The chain is built from TRBV18 and TRBJ1-1, with TRBD1 as a possible D gene (6 bases). The germline CDR1 and CDR2 sequences are KGHSH and LQKENI. Trimming took 3 bases from V and 5 from J, leaving 10 bases between them. The CDR3 length is 13 residues.

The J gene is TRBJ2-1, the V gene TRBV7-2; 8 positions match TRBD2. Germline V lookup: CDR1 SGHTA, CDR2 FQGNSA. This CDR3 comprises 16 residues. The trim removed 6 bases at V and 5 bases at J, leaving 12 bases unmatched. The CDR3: CASSFRISGTDNEQFF. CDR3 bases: TGTGCCAGCAGTTTTAGGATTAGCGGGACGGACAATGAGCAGTTCTTC.

In DNA form, the CDR3 reads TGCGCCAGCAGCTGGGAGGGGCGGGCCAGCGCGACCCAGTACTTC. Residues: CASSWEGRASATQYF. The rearrangement joins TRBV5-1 to TRBJ2-5; 7 bases line up with TRBD2. The germline gives CDR1 SGHRS, CDR2 YFSETQ. The J segment lost 7 bases and the V segment lost 3 bases, leaving 12 bases of the junction unmatched. The CDR3 length is 15 residues. Combining the CDR3 with reference TRBV5-1 and TRBJ2-5 gives the whole variable domain KAGVTQTPRYLIKTRGQQVTLSCSPISGHRSVSWYQQTPGQGLQFLFEYFSETQRNKGNFPGRFSGRQFSNSRSEMNVSTLELGDSALYLCASSWEGRASATQYFGPGTRLLVL.

CDR3 DNA: TGTGCCAGCAGCTTGGACGAGAGGGCCGGAAACACCATATATTTT. This sequence encodes CASSLDERAGNTIYF. The chain has TRBV5-8 and TRBJ1-3; no reliable D call. V lost 0 bases and J lost 4, with 11 bases in between. CDR3 length: 15 amino acids. The germline gives CDR1 SGHTS, CDR2 YDEGEE.

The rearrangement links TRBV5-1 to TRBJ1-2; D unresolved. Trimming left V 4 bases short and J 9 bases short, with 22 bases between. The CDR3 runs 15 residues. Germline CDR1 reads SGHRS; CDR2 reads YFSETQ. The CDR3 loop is CASSPTPVAPESYTF. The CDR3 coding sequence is TGCGCCAGCAGCCCCACACCAGTGGCCCCGGAGAGCTACACCTTC.